This TCR beta chain was obtained from a study of blood T cell repertoires in COVID-19. CDR1 is LNHDA and CDR2 is SQIVND in the germline V gene (reference sequence). Trimming removed 5 bases at V and 0 bases at J, with 11 bases between. This CDR3 is built from 14 residues. Per the original data handling: Quantification of nucleated cells was approximated via reference gene primer amplification. Data came from immunoSEQ multiplex PCR; TCRdb stores just in-frame clones and leaves some out. V, J and clone size are those of that table, while D and trimming were read from the DNA. This sample yields about 310,000 clones, of which roughly nine tenths are seen a single time; approximately 2% belongs to the top ten.

Sequenced sample: peripheral blood. The chain couples TRBV19 to TRBJ2-7, with D uncertain. The receptor was isolated from a man aged 18 to 35 with active or convalescent COVID-19. As DNA, the CDR3 is TGTGCCAGTAGTCCCGGGTACCCCTCCTACGAGCAGTACTTC. It yields the protein CASSPGYPSYEQYF.